One sample yielded the 14 T cell receptor beta chains listed below, sequenced in a study of metastatic and nonmetastatic thyroid tumors. All patients were untreated before thyroid surgery. TCRdb called clones again from the PCR reads with MiXCR. The sample holds more than 90,000 clones; approximately 11% are singletons and the top ten take about 10%. Sequences were obtained from blood. The receptors stem from a female donor with papillary thyroid cancer or a benign thyroid nodule (not recorded which). Some clones in this sample may be carry-over from other donors' samples.

This clone was seen at least ten times. V usage is TRBV6-1 and J usage is TRBJ2-4; D might be TRBD2 (6 bases). Germline V CDR1 and CDR2: MNHNS, SASEGT. The CDR3 contains 16 residues. Deletions cut 5 bases from V and 3 bases from J, with 17 bases between. In nucleotides, the CDR3 is TGTGCCAGCAGTTCCGGACCGTTCGGGGGCAAAAACATTCAGTACTTC. It is translated as CASSSGPFGGKNIQYF.

This clone was detected many times. The chain carries TRBV4-3 and TRBJ2-3; 15 nucleotides line up with TRBD2. Germline V gene sequence: CDR1 LGHNA, CDR2 YSLEER. V shed 0 bases and J 6 bases; nucleotides not matched to a gene: 13. The CDR3 has 20 amino acids. In DNA form, the CDR3 reads TGCGCCAGCAGCCAAGATCGGAGGACTAGCGGGAGGGCAGGTTTGGATACGCAGTATTTT. Protein sequence: CASSQDRRTSGRAGLDTQYF.

This clone showed up many times. V and J are TRBV6-1 and TRBJ1-4; TRBD1 might be the D (5 bases). In germline, CDR1 is MNHNS, CDR2 SASEGT. With 5 bases removed from V and 10 bases from J, the gap between germline ends came to 11 bases. CDR3 length: 12 amino acids. CDR3 sequence reads: CASSQGTTKLFF. The CDR3 region has the DNA TGTGCCAGCAGTCAAGGGACCACAAAACTGTTTTTT.

This clone was counted at least ten times. This chain links TRBV5-1 with TRBJ1-5; no reliable D call. V gave up 5 bases and J gave up 7 bases, with 13 bases separating them. The CDR3 has 13 amino acids. The V gene's germline CDR1 is SGHRS and CDR2 YFSETQ. CDR3 in DNA: TGCGCCAGCAGTTGGGGAGTGGGGCAGCCCCAGCATTTT. Its protein product is CASSWGVGQPQHF.

This clone was observed many times. The CDR3 protein is CASSYSGGLSNQPQHF. CDR3 bases: TGTGCCAGCAGTTATAGTGGGGGCCTTAGCAATCAGCCCCAGCATTTT. The chain combines TRBV12-3 or TRBV12-4 with TRBJ1-5; perhaps TRBD1 as D (6 bases). CDR3 length: 16 amino acids. V gave up 4 bases and J gave up 0 bases, with 13 bases separating them.

Turning to this clone: One end of the junction fails to match germline, which may point to a read error. The V call is TRBV28, the J call TRBJ1-2; unclear D gene. The germline CDR1 and CDR2 sequences are MDHEN and SYDVKM. The CDR3 is 15 residues long. Here the CDR3 reads CASRKVSMANYGYTF. The DNA of the CDR3 is TGTGCCAGCAGAAAAGTGTCTATGGCCAACTACGGCTACACCTTC.

This clone was seen at least ten times. This chain joins TRBV12-5 and TRBJ2-7; 8 nucleotides line up with TRBD1. V dropped 1 base and J dropped 8; count of bases not matched to a gene: 13. The CDR3 consists of 16 residues. Germline V gene data show CDR1 as LGHNT and CDR2 as FRNRAP. In DNA, the CDR3 is TGTGCTAGTGGTTTGGCCGCCGGGACAGGAGGCGTCAAGCAGTACTTC. Protein sequence: CASGLAAGTGGVKQYF.

This clone was recorded many times. The gene calls are TRBV7-9 and TRBJ2-5; TRBD1 aligns across 12 bases. The CDR3 covers 15 residues. CDR1 is SEHNR, CDR2 FQNEAQ, per germline (reference sequence). Trimming cost V 5 bases and J 5 bases; bases outside gene matches: 6. The CDR3 sequence is CASSQGQGAAETQYF. The DNA of the CDR3 is TGTGCCAGCAGCCAGGGACAGGGGGCCGCGGAGACCCAGTACTTC.

This clone was counted ten times or more. The genes are TRBV6-5 and TRBJ1-1; no clear D. This CDR3 spans 15 amino acids. Germline-derived CDR1 and CDR2 are MNHEY and SVGAGI. Trimming cost V 0 bases and J 5 bases, with 13 bases left between them. The CDR3 region has the DNA TGTGCCAGCAGTTACTCGACGGCTAAAGGGACTGAAGCTTTCTTT. Translating gives CASSYSTAKGTEAFF.

V gene TRBV6-6 combines with J gene TRBJ2-7; D possibly corresponds to TRBD2 (6 bases). From germline, CDR1 is MNHNY and CDR2 SVGAGI (reference sequence). The ends were cut back, 2 bases at V and 4 bases at J, with 15 bases in the middle. The CDR3 runs to 15 residues. The CDR3 is CASSYAGRNVYEQYF. The CDR3 region has the DNA TGTGCCAGCAGTTACGCTGGGAGGAACGTTTACGAGCAGTACTTC.

This clone came up many times. The chain joins TRBV19 to TRBJ1-5; 8 nucleotides match TRBD1. Trimming removed 6 bases from V and 7 bases from J; junction bases left unmatched: 8. Germline CDR1 and CDR2: LNHDA and SQIVND (reference sequence). CDR3 size: 14 residues. As DNA, the CDR3 is TGTGCCAGTAGACCCCAGGGGGCCGGGCAGCCCCAGCATTTT. Protein product: CASRPQGAGQPQHF.

This clone has only a few counts. Given a much more abundant clone one base away, this may be a read error. V and J are TRBV12-3 or TRBV12-4 and TRBJ2-5; D possibly corresponds to TRBD1 (6 bases). This CDR3 region has 17 residues. V was shortened by 5 bases and J by 5 bases, with 24 bases between the two germline ends. The CDR3 DNA sequence: TGTGCCAGCAGTAACCTTCTGGGGACATGGGGCGATGAGACCCAGTACTTC. The encoded protein is CASSNLLGTWGDETQYF.

Ten or more counts support this clone. J is TRBJ2-3 and V is TRBV24-1; TRBD1 aligns across 8 bases. Germline CDR1 KGHDR, CDR2 SFDVKD. After removal of 7 bases from V and 2 bases from J, the junction contained 4 bases not matched to a gene. This CDR3 is built from 14 residues. CDR3 nucleotides: TGTGCCACCAGAACGACAGGGGCCACAGATACGCAGTATTTT. Amino acids: CATRTTGATDTQYF.

This clone was seen repeatedly, ten times or more. This chain joins TRBV6-1 and TRBJ1-4; D ambiguous. V gave up 8 bases and J gave up 5 bases, with 12 bases separating them. Germline V gene data show CDR1 as MNHNS and CDR2 as SASEGT. The CDR3 spans 13 residues. CDR3 in amino acids: CASGPGMNEKLFF. The CDR3 nucleotides read TGTGCCAGCGGTCCGGGGATGAATGAAAAACTGTTTTTT.